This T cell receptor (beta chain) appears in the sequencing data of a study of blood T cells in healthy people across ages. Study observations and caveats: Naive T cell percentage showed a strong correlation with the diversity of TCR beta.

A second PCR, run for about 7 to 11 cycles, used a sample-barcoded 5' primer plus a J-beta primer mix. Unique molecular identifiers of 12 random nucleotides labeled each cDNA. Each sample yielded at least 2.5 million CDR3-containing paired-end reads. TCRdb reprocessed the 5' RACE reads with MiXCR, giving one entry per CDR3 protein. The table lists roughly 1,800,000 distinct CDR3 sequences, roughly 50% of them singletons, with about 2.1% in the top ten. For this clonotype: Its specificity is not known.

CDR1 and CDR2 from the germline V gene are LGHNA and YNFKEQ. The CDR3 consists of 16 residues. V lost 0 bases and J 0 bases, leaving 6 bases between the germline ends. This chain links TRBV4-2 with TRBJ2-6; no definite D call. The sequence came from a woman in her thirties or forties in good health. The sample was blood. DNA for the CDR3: TGTGCCAGCAGCCAAGAACCGTCCTCTGGGGCCAACGTCCTGACTTTC. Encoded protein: CASSQEPSSGANVLTF.